These 23 T cell receptor beta chains share one sample of origin, sequenced in a study of response to subunit inactivated influenza vaccine. TCRdb reanalysed the RT-PCR reads using MiXCR and keeps one entry per CDR3 protein. This sample yields around 580,000 distinct CDR3 sequences, of which around 11% are seen a single time; roughly 10% belongs to the top ten. This material consisted of PBMCs from blood, taken on the day of vaccination. The receptor set was obtained from a man aged 45-65 years who received an inactivated influenza vaccine.

V is TRBV28 and J is TRBJ2-3; 7 positions match TRBD1. Germline values: CDR1 MDHEN, CDR2 SYDVKM. The CDR3 is 17 residues long. J was trimmed by 1 base and V by 4 bases; bases with no gene match: 11. The CDR3 sequence: CASSSPGFGTGTDTQYF. The CDR3 bases are TGTGCCAGCAGTTCCCCTGGGTTCGGGACAGGCACAGATACGCAGTATTTT.

The rearrangement links TRBV2 to TRBJ2-2; 8 nucleotides agree with TRBD1. J was trimmed by 7 bases and V by 6 bases; bases with no gene match: 7. Germline-derived CDR1 and CDR2 are SNHLY and FYNNEI. The CDR3 has 14 residues. The CDR3 loop is CASRSGGGIGELFF. Here the CDR3 DNA reads TGTGCCAGCAGATCAGGGGGCGGGATCGGGGAGCTGTTTTTT.

V gene TRBV4-1 combines with J gene TRBJ1-5; D unclear. CDR1 is MGHRA, CDR2 YSYEKL, per germline. CDR3 length: 15 amino acids. Deletions cut 1 base from V and 7 bases from J, with 14 bases between. The CDR3 loop is CASSQVRSVVQPQHF. The CDR3 nucleotides are TGCGCCAGCAGCCAAGTGAGGTCGGTGGTGCAGCCCCAGCATTTT.

The table lists this clonotype with many counts. The V and J genes are TRBV5-1 and TRBJ2-3, with TRBD1 matching 9 bases. CDR3 length equals 14 residues. Germline CDR1 reads SGHRS; CDR2 reads YFSETQ. With 3 bases clipped from V and 4 bases from J, the junction kept 3 bases outside the gene matches. CDR3 bases: TGCGCCAGCAGCTCGGGACAGGGTGCAGATACGCAGTATTTT. Translation gives CASSSGQGADTQYF. Full variable domain (missing parts from reference TRBV5-1 and TRBJ2-3): KAGVTQTPRYLIKTRGQQVTLSCSPISGHRSVSWYQQTPGQGLQFLFEYFSETQRNKGNFPGRFSGRQFSNSRSEMNVSTLELGDSALYLCASSSGQGADTQYFGPGTRLTVL.

This chain joins TRBV18 and TRBJ2-7; TRBD1 aligns across 7 bases. CDR1 and CDR2 from the germline V gene are KGHSH and LQKENI. With 6 bases clipped from V and 1 base from J, the junction kept 9 bases outside the gene matches. CDR3 length equals 15 residues. The CDR3 loop is CASSPEGARSYEQYF. The CDR3 DNA follows: TGTGCCAGCTCTCCCGAGGGGGCACGTTCCTACGAGCAGTACTTC. Drawing the rest from reference TRBV18 and TRBJ2-7, the complete variable domain is NAGVMQNPRHLVRRRGQEARLRCSPMKGHSHVYWYRQLPEEGLKFMVYLQKENIIDESGMPKERFSAEFPKEGPSILRIQQVVRGDSAAYFCASSPEGARSYEQYFGPGTRLTVT.

This rearrangement joins TRBV7-2 to TRBJ1-5; no clear D. The CDR3 is made up of 14 amino acids. V dropped 1 base and J dropped 6 bases, with 10 bases sitting between them. Germline CDR1 reads SGHTA; CDR2 reads FQGNSA. The CDR3 sequence is CASSLVPSPQPQHF. In DNA form, the CDR3 reads TGTGCCAGCAGCTTAGTTCCCTCGCCTCAGCCCCAGCATTTT.

The chain links TRBV5-1 to TRBJ2-7; TRBD2 agrees at 8 bases. The CDR3 has 15 amino acids. The V and J ends lost 2 bases and 2 bases, in that order; junction bases with no gene match: 6. Germline lookup yields CDR1 SGHRS and CDR2 YFSETQ. CDR3 residues: CASSLIGLATYEQYF. CDR3 in DNA: TGCGCCAGCAGCTTAATTGGACTAGCAACCTACGAGCAGTACTTC.

This chain connects TRBV5-1 to TRBJ2-6, with TRBD2 matching 8 bases. In germline, CDR1 is SGHRS, CDR2 YFSETQ. This CDR3 is built from 17 residues. J was trimmed by 1 base and V by 4 bases; bases with no gene match: 7. DNA for the CDR3: TGCGCCAGCAGCCCGGGCGCTAGCGGGTCTGGGGCCAACGTCCTGACTTTC. It is translated as CASSPGASGSGANVLTF.

This clonotype has a handful of counts. The rearrangement links TRBV5-1 to TRBJ2-7, with 10 bases matching TRBD1. After removal of 2 bases from V and 5 bases from J, the junction contained 10 bases not matched to a gene. The CDR3 is made up of 16 amino acids. Germline CDR1 SGHRS, CDR2 YFSETQ. The CDR3 region has the DNA TGCGCCAGCAGCTTTTCCCCGGACAGGGGGGAAGACGAGCAGTACTTC. Translating gives CASSFSPDRGEDEQYF.

This clonotype has at least ten counts. The chain has TRBV5-1 and TRBJ1-1, with D possibly TRBD1 on 5 matching bases. Trimming removed 7 bases from V and 6 bases from J, with 19 bases in between. CDR1 SGHRS and CDR2 YFSETQ come from the germline V gene. The length of the CDR3 is 14 residues. Here the CDR3 reads CASGTAELGSEAFF. The CDR3 coding sequence is TGCGCCAGCGGGACTGCGGAACTGGGCTCTGAAGCTTTCTTT.

The chain uses TRBV3-1 and TRBJ1-3; 10 nucleotides align to TRBD1. The CDR3 runs to 15 residues. Germline V gene lookup returns CDR1 LGHDT and CDR2 YNNKEL (reference sequence). J was trimmed by 3 bases and V by 3 bases; bases with no gene match: 2. CDR3 nucleotide sequence: TGTGCCAGCAGCCAGGGACAGGGGTTTGGAAACACCATATATTTT. Its translation is CASSQGQGFGNTIYF.

This clonotype showed up just a few times. V usage is TRBV12-3 or TRBV12-4 and J usage is TRBJ1-6; perhaps TRBD1 as D (5 bases). Deletions cut 5 bases from V and 0 bases from J, with 8 bases between. There are 15 residues in the CDR3. The CDR3 nucleotides read TGTGCCAGCAGTACCCAGGGCTCCTATAATTCACCCCTCCACTTT. Its protein is CASSTQGSYNSPLHF.

The genes are TRBV4-3 and TRBJ1-5; D not certain. V was shortened by 0 bases and J by 5 bases, with 5 bases between the two germline ends. Germline V gives CDR1 LGHNA, CDR2 YSLEER. The length of the CDR3 is 13 residues. The CDR3 DNA sequence: TGCGCCAGCAGCCAAGATGTGGATCAGCCCCAGCATTTT. This sequence encodes CASSQDVDQPQHF.

This clonotype was seen repeatedly, ten times or more. The chain combines TRBV7-9 with TRBJ2-3; D is ambiguous. Germline assignment: CDR1 SEHNR and CDR2 FQNEAQ (reference sequence). The CDR3 extends over 14 amino acids. V was clipped by 1 base and J by 4 bases, with 9 bases between them. In DNA form, the CDR3 reads TGTGCCAGCAGCTTAGTGGGCTCCGCAGATACGCAGTATTTT. It yields the protein CASSLVGSADTQYF.

This clonotype showed up just a few times. The chain is built from TRBV18 and TRBJ2-7; D is undetermined. Germline V gene lookup returns CDR1 KGHSH and CDR2 LQKENI. The V and J ends lost 1 base and 2 bases respectively, with 6 bases between them. The CDR3 contains 13 residues. CDR3 bases: TGTGCCAGCTCACCACGTCAGACCTACGAGCAGTACTTC. Residues: CASSPRQTYEQYF.

This chain uses TRBV6-2 or TRBV6-3 with TRBJ2-7, with 9 bases aligning to TRBD1. The V segment lost 6 bases and the J segment 2 bases; nucleotides outside the gene matches: 8. The CDR3 has 15 amino acids. Per the germline V gene, CDR1 is MNHEY and CDR2 is SVGEGT. CDR3 DNA: TGTGCCAGCAGAACTTACAGGACAGGGGCCTACGAGCAGTACTTC. It encodes CASRTYRTGAYEQYF.

This clonotype has a handful of counts. This chain links TRBV5-1 with TRBJ2-3; TRBD2 agrees at 10 bases. The CDR3 covers 15 residues. J lost 5 bases, V lost 5 bases, and 8 bases had no gene match. Germline loops: CDR1 SGHRS, CDR2 YFSETQ. The CDR3: CASRPTSGAGDTQYF. The CDR3 DNA follows: TGCGCCAGCAGGCCCACTAGCGGGGCAGGAGATACGCAGTATTTT.

At least ten counts were recorded for this clonotype. The chain carries TRBV4-3 and TRBJ1-6; D ambiguous. From germline, CDR1 is LGHNA and CDR2 YSLEER. V was cut by 4 bases and J by 8 bases, with 15 bases left in between. The CDR3 has 15 amino acids. CDR3 nucleotide sequence: TGCGCCAGCAGCCCGTACGGGTTTGGTTATTCACCCCTCCACTTT. Protein sequence: CASSPYGFGYSPLHF.

The rearrangement joins TRBV11-2 to TRBJ1-5; a possible D gene is TRBD1 (5 bases). CDR3 length: 16 residues. CDR1 and CDR2 (germline): SGHAT, FQNNGV. Trimming cost V 1 base and J 6 bases, with 16 bases left between them. The CDR3 region is CASSLGDSGGGQPQHF. The CDR3 DNA reads as TGTGCCAGCAGCTTAGGGGATTCGGGGGGTGGTCAGCCCCAGCATTTT.

The V call is TRBV4-3, the J call TRBJ2-1; 12 nucleotides match TRBD2. Germline lookup yields CDR1 LGHNA and CDR2 YSLEER. CDR3 length: 18 amino acids. V lost 4 bases, J lost 0 bases, and 7 bases stayed unmatched. The CDR3 region has the DNA TGCGCCAGCAGCCGGCTCCTAGCGGGGGGGAGCTCCTACAATGAGCAGTTCTTC. As protein: CASSRLLAGGSSYNEQFF.

The V call is TRBV12-3 or TRBV12-4, the J call TRBJ1-2; a weak D match, TRBD1 (5 bases). V lost 4 bases, J lost 5 bases, and 11 bases lay in between. The length of the CDR3 is 13 residues. The CDR3 loop reads CASSWGEGYGYTF. The CDR3 region has the DNA TGTGCCAGCAGTTGGGGGGAAGGGTATGGCTACACCTTC.

The rearrangement uses TRBV5-1 and TRBJ1-3, with TRBD1 as a possible D gene (6 bases). The CDR3 spans 14 residues. Looked up from germline, CDR1 is SGHRS and CDR2 is YFSETQ. Trimming removed 2 bases from V and 5 bases from J, with 11 bases in between. CDR3 DNA sequence: TGCGCCAGCAGCTTACAGGGAAATAGAAACACCATATATTTT. Protein product: CASSLQGNRNTIYF.

This clonotype was seen only a few times. The chain joins TRBV10-3 to TRBJ2-1; 10 bases align to TRBD2. This CDR3 contains 15 residues. V lost 4 bases and J lost 6; bases outside the gene matches: 6. The V gene's germline CDR1 is ENHRY and CDR2 SYGVKD. CDR3 region: CAISGGTSEINEQFF. As DNA, the CDR3 is TGTGCCATCAGTGGGGGGACTAGCGAAATCAATGAGCAGTTCTTC.